This TCR beta chain was sequenced during a study of somatic mutations in cytotoxic T cells in rheumatoid arthritis. TCRdb's table, derived via immunoSEQ multiplex PCR, lists solely in-frame clones and lacks some. The table shows more than 9,000 clones, with around nine tenths occurring only once. Regarding this clone: A far larger clone is off by one base, so a read error is likely.

The clonotype was recovered from a woman aged 18-35 years with rheumatoid arthritis. The sample taken for sequencing was CD8+ T cells sorted from blood.

The CDR3, as DNA: TGTGCCAGCAGCCATATAGGACAGGGACCGGATCAGCCCCAGCATTTT. Protein sequence: CASSHIGQGPDQPQHF. V gene TRBV4-2 combines with J gene TRBJ1-5; 8 nucleotides match TRBD1. Germline V CDR1 and CDR2: LGHNA, YNFKEQ. The CDR3 totals 16 residues. V gave up 3 bases and J gave up 5 bases; unmatched junction bases: 9.